This T cell receptor (beta chain) was documented in a study of cytomegalovirus exposure and HLA in healthy donors. Points from the study as a whole: Near-uniform donor sequencing depth was presumed by presence/absence analyses.

There are 14 residues in the CDR3. Losses at the gene ends were 3 bases for V and 5 bases for J; bases not matched to a gene: 4. The germline V gene encodes CDR1 SGHRS and CDR2 YFSETQ. For this clone: The antigen is undetermined.

The PCR was carried out with 60 Vbeta primers and 13 Jbeta primers. Profiling relied on immunoSEQ multiplex PCR, and the TCRdb table lists in-frame clones only, not all of them. The listing contains approximately 42,000 clones. This clonotype was sampled from a male donor in good health and CMV-seronegative. The sample comprised PBMCs. The V gene is TRBV5-1, the J gene TRBJ2-4; 8 bases fit TRBD1. The CDR3 DNA follows: TGCGCCAGCAGCTCCAGACAGGGGCAAAACATTCAGTACTTC. This gives the protein CASSSRQGQNIQYF.